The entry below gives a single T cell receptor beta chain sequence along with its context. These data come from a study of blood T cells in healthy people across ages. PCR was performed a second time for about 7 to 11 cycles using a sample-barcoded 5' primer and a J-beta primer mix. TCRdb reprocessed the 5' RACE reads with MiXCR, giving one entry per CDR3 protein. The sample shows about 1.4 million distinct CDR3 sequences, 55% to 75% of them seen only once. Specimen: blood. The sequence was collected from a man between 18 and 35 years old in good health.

The CDR3 DNA is TGCAGCGTTGGCAGGTTGACGGGCAATGAGCAGTTCTTC. This codes for CSVGRLTGNEQFF. V gene TRBV29-1 combines with J gene TRBJ2-1; D uncertain. Germline V lookup: CDR1 SQVTM, CDR2 ANQGSEA. V lost 4 bases to trimming and J lost 6 bases, with 13 bases between them. The CDR3 is made up of 13 amino acids.